The next 22 T cell receptor beta chains were all read from a single sample in a study of cytomegalovirus exposure and HLA in healthy donors. PCR was performed using 60 Vbeta and 13 Jbeta primers. Sequenced by immunoSEQ multiplex PCR; TCRdb stores in-frame clones only, minus some. Found here are about 120,000 clones, about 75% of them singletons; the top ten hold about 29%. The sequenced sample consisted of PBMCs. The receptors originated from a man aged 55 to 70 in good health and CMV-seropositive.

This rearrangement joins TRBV5-5 to TRBJ2-7; TRBD1 is a possible D gene (6 bases). The CDR3 sequence is 16 residues long. With 4 bases removed from V and 2 bases from J, the gap between germline ends came to 19 bases. Germline V gene sequence: CDR1 SGHKS, CDR2 YYEKEE (reference sequence). In DNA, the CDR3 is TGTGCCAGCAGCCGCGGCTGGGGGCTGATAGCCTACGAGCAGTACTTC. It is translated as CASSRGWGLIAYEQYF.

The chain carries TRBV14 and TRBJ2-3; unclear D gene. Per the germline V gene, CDR1 is SGHDN and CDR2 is FVKESK. The CDR3 loop spans 13 amino acids. The V end was cut by 4 bases, the J end by 4 bases, with 9 bases between. This CDR3 is CASSLVNADTQYF. CDR3 DNA sequence: TGTGCCAGCAGCCTAGTGAACGCAGATACGCAGTATTTT.

Only one count was recorded for this clone. The chain links TRBV6-5 to TRBJ1-1; the match to TRBD1 covers 7 bases. V shed 10 bases, J shed 4 bases, and the junction held 3 bases outside the gene matches. The CDR3 runs 11 residues. Germline CDR1 and CDR2: MNHEY and SVGAGI. In DNA, the CDR3 is TGTGCCACCCAGGGGGGCACTGAAGCTTTCTTT. The encoded protein is CATQGGTEAFF.

The chain carries TRBV28 and TRBJ2-1, with 8 bases fitting TRBD2. Germline assignment: CDR1 MDHEN and CDR2 SYDVKM. V dropped 6 bases and J dropped 8; count of bases not matched to a gene: 18. The CDR3 runs 17 residues. The CDR3 region has the DNA TGTGCCAGCAGCCGTAACCAACTTAGCGGGGTGGGAGATGAGCAGTTCTTC. Protein product: CASSRNQLSGVGDEQFF. The variable domain in full, completed from reference TRBV28 and TRBJ2-1, reads DVKVTQSSRYLVKRTGEKVFLECVQDMDHENMFWYRQDPGLGLRLIYFSYDVKMKEKGDIPEGYSVSREKKERFSLILESASTNQTSMYLCASSRNQLSGVGDEQFFGPGTRLTVL.

The chain carries TRBV5-4 and TRBJ1-1, with 7 nucleotides matching TRBD1. This CDR3 has 18 amino acids. The ends lost 0 bases at V and 1 base at J; junction bases unmatched: 12. CDR1 is SGHNT, CDR2 YYREEE, per germline (reference sequence). CDR3 residues: CASSLVGVGGGTNTEAFF. CDR3 coding DNA: TGTGCCAGCAGCTTGGTAGGTGTAGGGGGCGGCACGAACACTGAAGCTTTCTTT.

The V and J genes are TRBV5-1 and TRBJ2-2; TRBD1 is a possible D gene (6 bases). The ends were cut back, 5 bases at V and 3 bases at J, with 11 bases in the middle. There are 14 residues in the CDR3. Germline values: CDR1 SGHRS, CDR2 YFSETQ. The chain's CDR3 is CASRAGVDTGELFF. In DNA, the CDR3 is TGCGCCAGCAGGGCAGGGGTTGACACCGGGGAGCTGTTTTTT.

The chain links TRBV4-1 to TRBJ2-1; TRBD2 matches 10 bases. This CDR3 has 14 residues. J gave up 7 bases and V 8 bases, and 8 bases lay outside the gene matches. Germline V gene data show CDR1 as MGHRA and CDR2 as YSYEKL. CDR3 sequence reads: CASGIAGGENEQFF. The CDR3 DNA reads TGCGCCAGCGGGATAGCGGGAGGAGAGAATGAGCAGTTCTTC.

The V and J genes are TRBV6-5 and TRBJ1-5; TRBD1 aligns across 9 bases. CDR1 is MNHEY, CDR2 SVGAGI, per germline. The V gene end was trimmed by 2 bases and the J gene end by 7 bases; junction bases not matched to a gene: 3. The CDR3 is 14 residues long. CDR3 amino acids: CASSYGTGTQPQHF. The CDR3 DNA follows: TGTGCCAGCAGTTACGGGACAGGGACGCAGCCCCAGCATTTT.

The chain links TRBV2 to TRBJ1-1; 7 bases fit TRBD1. Germline trimming cut 6 bases from V and 10 bases from J; bases unmatched to any gene: 8. The germline V gene has CDR1 SNHLY and CDR2 FYNNEI. The CDR3 consists of 12 residues. In nucleotides, the CDR3 is TGTGCCAGCAGCCTGACAGGGATCAGAGCTTTCTTT. Translation gives CASSLTGIRAFF.

DNA of the CDR3: TGCAGCGTTGAAGATCAGGAAGGAGGGGTTCATCCCTATGGCTACACCTTC. Amino acids: CSVEDQEGGVHPYGYTF. The V and J genes are TRBV29-1 and TRBJ1-2; tentative D call: TRBD1 (5 bases). V gave up 0 bases and J gave up 4 bases, with 21 bases separating them. Germline-derived CDR1 and CDR2 are SQVTM and ANQGSEA. The CDR3 length is 17 residues.

This chain links TRBV6-5 with TRBJ1-5; no firm D call. The CDR3 spans 14 residues. Trimming cost V 6 bases and J 2 bases, with 11 bases left between them. Per germline, CDR1 MNHEY and CDR2 SVGAGI. The CDR3 DNA reads TGTGCCAGCAGCGGGCCCGGGGGCAATCAGCCCCAGCATTTT. It translates to CASSGPGGNQPQHF.

The chain recombines TRBV9 with TRBJ2-3; TRBD1 agrees at 7 bases. Germline CDR1 and CDR2: SGDLS and YYNGEE. This CDR3 has 14 residues. Trimming cost V 5 bases and J 2 bases; bases outside gene matches: 5. The CDR3 protein is CASSDQGDTDTQYF. CDR3 coding DNA: TGTGCCAGCAGTGACCAGGGGGACACAGATACGCAGTATTTT.

The rearrangement links TRBV5-1 to TRBJ2-1, with TRBD2 matching over 7 bases. With V trimmed by 0 bases and J by 2 bases, 20 bases remained unmatched. The CDR3 extends over 21 amino acids. Germline V lookup: CDR1 SGHRS, CDR2 YFSETQ. CDR3 residues: CASSLGLTSDPYHWAYNEQFF. CDR3 sequence (DNA): TGCGCCAGCAGCTTGGGCCTTACTAGCGACCCCTATCACTGGGCCTACAATGAGCAGTTCTTC.

The chain joins TRBV5-6 to TRBJ2-1; TRBD2 agrees at 7 bases. The J segment lost 5 bases and the V segment lost 1 base, leaving 6 bases of the junction unmatched. Germline CDR1 reads SGHDT; CDR2 reads YYEEEE. The CDR3 totals 15 residues. CDR3 sequence: CASSLTSVHHNEQFF. In DNA, the CDR3 is TGTGCCAGCAGCTTGACTAGCGTACACCACAATGAGCAGTTCTTC.

The chain uses TRBV20-1 and TRBJ2-1; D is unresolved. V was shortened by 3 bases and J by 13 bases, with 13 bases between the two germline ends. This CDR3 is built from 11 residues. Germline CDR1 reads DFQATT; CDR2 reads SNEGSKA (reference sequence). The CDR3 is CSARPSGHQFF. Here the CDR3 DNA reads TGCAGTGCTAGGCCCTCGGGTCACCAGTTCTTC.

CDR3 sequence (DNA): TGTGCCAGCAGCTGGACCTTACAGGCGCGCTATGGCTACACCTTC. Translation: CASSWTLQARYGYTF. The genes are TRBV5-5 and TRBJ1-2, with a possible D match to TRBD1 (5 bases). Germline V gene data show CDR1 as SGHKS and CDR2 as YYEKEE (reference sequence). The CDR3 spans 15 residues. V lost 3 bases and J 4 bases, leaving 16 bases between the germline ends.

V and J are TRBV7-3 and TRBJ2-1; D perhaps matches TRBD1 (6 bases). V was cut by 4 bases and J by 5 bases, with 15 bases left in between. This CDR3 contains 15 residues. Germline CDR1 SGHTA, CDR2 FQGTGA. As DNA, the CDR3 is TGTGCCAGCAGCTATTTGGGGGCGTCAGACAATGAGCAGTTCTTC. It is translated as CASSYLGASDNEQFF.

The genes are TRBV4-1 and TRBJ2-7; tentatively, D is TRBD1 (6 bases). The CDR3 totals 15 residues. The germline V gene has CDR1 MGHRA and CDR2 YSYEKL. The V end lost 1 base, the J end lost 3 bases, and 13 bases lay between the germline ends. The CDR3 bases are TGCGCCAGCAGCCAAGTCTCGGACAGCGGCTACGAGCAGTACTTC. The encoded protein is CASSQVSDSGYEQYF.

V usage is TRBV5-4 and J usage is TRBJ1-2, with D possibly matching TRBD1 (5 bases). The CDR3 runs 13 residues. Germline V gene lookup returns CDR1 SGHNT and CDR2 YYREEE (reference sequence). V was cut by 0 bases and J by 7 bases, with 10 bases left in between. The CDR3: CASSLDRSSGYTF. CDR3 nucleotides: TGTGCCAGCAGCTTGGACAGGTCGAGTGGCTACACCTTC.

The genes are TRBV6-1 and TRBJ1-5; D remains ambiguous. Germline V gives CDR1 MNHNS, CDR2 SASEGT. V was shortened by 2 bases and J by 7 bases, with 15 bases between the two germline ends. The CDR3 is made up of 15 amino acids. Here the CDR3 reads CASSEIIGTEQPQHF. As DNA, the CDR3 is TGTGCCAGCAGTGAAATTATCGGAACGGAGCAGCCCCAGCATTTT.

The chain links TRBV6-5 to TRBJ2-1; a possible D gene is TRBD1 (6 bases). Germline CDR1 reads MNHEY; CDR2 reads SVGAGI. Trimming stripped 5 bases from V and 14 bases from J, with 19 bases between. The CDR3 totals 13 residues. CDR3 region: CASSEAGQGREFF. DNA for the CDR3: TGTGCCAGCAGTGAAGCAGGCCAGGGGCGGGAGTTCTTC.

The chain joins TRBV28 to TRBJ1-1; no firm D call. V lost 6 bases and J lost 4, with 18 bases in between. The CDR3 runs to 15 residues. The germline V gene encodes CDR1 MDHEN and CDR2 SYDVKM. In nucleotides, the CDR3 is TGTGCCAGCAGCCCTGGGAGGTCAGACGGCACTGAAGCTTTCTTT. This gives the protein CASSPGRSDGTEAFF.